This TCR beta chain was recovered during a study of blood T cells in healthy people across ages. The study, taken as a whole, reports: The study found more naive CD4+ cells and higher diversity in long-lived than aged donors.

Per the germline V gene, CDR1 is SGHTA and CDR2 is FQGNSA. This CDR3 is built from 16 residues. V was shortened by 4 bases and J by 1 base, with 14 bases between the two germline ends. Combining a sample-barcoded 5' primer with a J-beta primer mix, a second PCR ran for roughly 7 to 12 cycles. In TCRdb, the 5' RACE reads were re-called with MiXCR into one record per CDR3 protein. The sample shows about 1.8 million distinct CDR3 sequences, around 50% of them seen only once. With respect to this clonotype: Its antigen is not known.

Sequences were obtained from blood. The rearrangement uses TRBV7-2 and TRBJ1-5; a weak D match, TRBD1 (6 bases). The TCR originated in a woman aged 40 to 50 in good health. The CDR3 reads CASSWEDRGSNQPQHF. DNA for the CDR3: TGTGCCAGCAGCTGGGAGGACAGAGGCAGCAATCAGCCCCAGCATTTT.